The TCR beta chain under discussion was sequenced for a study of T cells in tuberculosis. This CDR3 comprises 16 residues. J gave up 7 bases and V 0 bases, and 8 bases lay outside the gene matches. Germline V gene data show CDR1 as SGDLS and CDR2 as YYNGEE. This clone was seen just once. Cells were sorted from thawed PBMC rested overnight and stained with GMM-loaded CD1B tetramer, viability dye and anti-CD3. C32 glucose monomycolate from Rhodococcus equi was loaded onto the CD1B tetramers. About 94,000 tetramer-negative cells were sorted from each donor. Produced via immunoSEQ multiplex PCR; TCRdb's table is partial and in-frame only. The data contain about 88,000 clones, approximately 91% of them singletons.

This receptor was identified in an adult woman with latent tuberculosis. V usage is TRBV9 and J usage is TRBJ2-3; 10 bases are a match to TRBD2. The sequencing sample was made of CD1b-GMM tetramer-negative cells sorted from PBMCs. The CDR3 coding sequence is TGTGCCAGCAGCGTAGAAAGCGGGGGGGCCTGGAATACGCAGTATTTT. This gives the protein CASSVESGGAWNTQYF.